Below are 10 T cell receptor beta chains sequenced from a single sample in a study of blood T cell repertoires in COVID-19 (TCRdb year 2020). The library was generated by the immunoSEQ multiplex PCR assay. The table comes from immuneACCESS by way of TCRdb, which keeps in-frame sequences with V and J called. Part of the clones is missing from these tables; in studies checked, under half for an unresolved V gene and the rest for unknown reasons. The sample table contains 60,000 to 75,000 clones; only one count was recorded for around four fifths of them. Jointly, the top ten make up roughly 6% of the sample. Sequencing was performed on peripheral blood. These receptors were collected from a woman between 65 and 79 years old with acute or convalescent COVID-19.

This clone was seen a few times. The chain uses TRBV11-3 and TRBJ1-1; a weak D match, TRBD1 (5 bases). From germline, CDR1 is SGHNT and CDR2 YENEEA. The CDR3 runs to 16 residues. Trimming took 4 bases from V and 3 from J, leaving 18 bases between them. The CDR3: CASSSTGARRDTEAFF. DNA for the CDR3: TGTGCCAGCAGCTCAACCGGGGCCCGGAGGGACACTGAAGCTTTCTTT.

The rearrangement joins TRBV4-2 to TRBJ2-1, with D unresolved. Deletions cut 2 bases from V and 1 base from J, with 9 bases between. The length of the CDR3 is 15 residues. CDR1 is LGHNA and CDR2 is YNFKEQ in the germline V gene. CDR3 in amino acids: CASSQLAGSYNEQFF. CDR3 bases: TGTGCCAGCAGCCAATTAGCTGGGTCCTACAATGAGCAGTTCTTC.

This rearrangement joins TRBV11-2 to TRBJ2-7; D possibly corresponds to TRBD2 (5 bases). Germline V gives CDR1 SGHAT, CDR2 FQNNGV. There are 14 residues in the CDR3. Trimming removed 1 base at V and 5 bases at J, with 12 bases between. The CDR3 loop reads CASSLVNGENEQYF. The CDR3 coding sequence is TGTGCCAGCAGCTTAGTCAACGGGGAAAACGAGCAGTACTTC.

The chain employs TRBV27 and TRBJ2-1, with D possibly TRBD2 on 7 matching bases. Trimming cost V 3 bases and J 4 bases, with 13 bases left between them. This CDR3 is built from 15 residues. Germline V CDR1 and CDR2: MNHEY, SMNVEV (reference sequence). This CDR3 is CASSFRGGGYNEQFF. CDR3 sequence (DNA): TGTGCCAGCAGTTTTAGGGGGGGAGGGTACAATGAGCAGTTCTTC.

This clone has only one observation. The chain employs TRBV3-1 (or the pseudogene TRBV3-2) and TRBJ2-5, with 13 bases that match TRBD2. Germline loops: CDR1 LGHDT, CDR2 YNNKEL (reference sequence). Germline trimming cut 4 bases from V and 2 bases from J; bases unmatched to any gene: 10. This CDR3 region has 18 residues. CDR3 DNA: TGTGCCAGCAGCCCAAGACTAGCGGGGGGAGGAATTCAAGAGACCCAGTACTTC. This sequence encodes CASSPRLAGGGIQETQYF.

The CDR3 DNA reads as TGTGCCAGCAGCGCAAGAGGGTACTCTGGAAACACCATATATTTT. As protein: CASSARGYSGNTIYF. V usage is TRBV3-1 (or the pseudogene TRBV3-2) and J usage is TRBJ1-3, with D uncertain. The CDR3 runs 15 residues. Germline assignment: CDR1 LGHDT and CDR2 YNNKEL (reference sequence). Trimming removed 5 bases from V and 0 bases from J, with 11 bases in between.

This clone was counted once. V and J are TRBV19 and TRBJ1-5; D might be TRBD1 (5 bases). V shed 3 bases and J shed 5 bases, with 17 bases lying between them. This CDR3 has 16 residues. Germline V gene data show CDR1 as LNHDA and CDR2 as SQIVND (reference sequence). CDR3 loop: CASSIGSGTRDQPQHF. The CDR3 nucleotides are TGTGCCAGTAGTATTGGGTCAGGGACTAGGGATCAGCCCCAGCATTTT.

V and J are TRBV14 and TRBJ2-5; TRBD1 agrees at 9 bases. The CDR3 contains 17 residues. Unmatched junction bases numbered 15, after V lost 5 bases and J lost 5 bases. Germline CDR1 and CDR2: SGHDN and FVKESK. The CDR3 bases are TGTGCCAGCAGCGTACGCGGGACAGGGAAGGTGGGGGAGACCCAGTACTTC. Its translation: CASSVRGTGKVGETQYF.

The V and J genes are TRBV18 and TRBJ2-7, with 8 bases aligning to TRBD1. After removal of 5 bases from V and 3 bases from J, the junction contained 3 bases not matched to a gene. The CDR3 is 13 residues long. Germline V gene data show CDR1 as KGHSH and CDR2 as LQKENI. The CDR3 DNA reads as TGTGCCAGCTCAAAGGGACAGGACTACGAGCAGTACTTC. Translating it yields CASSKGQDYEQYF.

This sequence joins TRBV6-2 or TRBV6-3 and TRBJ1-5, with D possibly TRBD1 on 5 matching bases. Trimming took 0 bases from V and 6 from J, leaving 15 bases between them. Germline CDR1 is MNHEY and CDR2 is SVGEGT. The CDR3 runs 16 residues. CDR3 sequence (DNA): TGTGCCAGCAGTTACTCAGTTTTCAGGGCTGGTCAGCCCCAGCATTTT. Amino acid sequence: CASSYSVFRAGQPQHF.